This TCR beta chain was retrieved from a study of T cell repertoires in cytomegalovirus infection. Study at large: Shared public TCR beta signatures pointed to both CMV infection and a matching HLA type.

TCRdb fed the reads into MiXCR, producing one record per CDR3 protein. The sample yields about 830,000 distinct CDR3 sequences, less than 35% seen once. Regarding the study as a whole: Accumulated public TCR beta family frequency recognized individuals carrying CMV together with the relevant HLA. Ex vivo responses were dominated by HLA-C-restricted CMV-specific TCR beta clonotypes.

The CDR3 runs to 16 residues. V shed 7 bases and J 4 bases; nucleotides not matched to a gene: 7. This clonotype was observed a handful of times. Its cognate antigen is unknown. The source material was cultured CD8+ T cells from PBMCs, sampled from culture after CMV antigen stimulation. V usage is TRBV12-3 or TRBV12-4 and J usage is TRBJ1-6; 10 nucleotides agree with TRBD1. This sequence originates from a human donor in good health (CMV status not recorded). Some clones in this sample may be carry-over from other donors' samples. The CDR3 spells CASNTGTGVYNSPLHF. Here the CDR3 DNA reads TGTGCCAGCAACACCGGGACAGGGGTTTATAATTCACCCCTCCACTTT.